This passage covers 12 T cell receptor beta chains from one sample sequenced in a study of cytotoxic CD8 clonotypes in ibrutinib-treated CLL (dated by TCRdb to about 2021). Libraries were made using the immunoSEQ multiplex PCR assay. The table comes from immuneACCESS by way of TCRdb, which keeps in-frame sequences with V and J called. Part of the clones is missing from these tables; in studies checked, under half for an unresolved V gene and the rest for unknown reasons. The sample yields more than 50,000 clones; roughly 57% were counted once. The ten largest clones represent about 15% of the sample. In the paper's terms, the time point label means: about eleven months on ibrutinib. The sequencing here drew on PBMCs, taken after 12 months of ibrutinib treatment. All receptors derive from a human donor with chronic lymphocytic leukemia.

This clone has just a few counts. The rearrangement joins TRBV4-2 to TRBJ2-1; the D gene is possibly TRBD2 (6 bases). The CDR3 runs to 16 residues. Trimming cost V 5 bases and J 6 bases, with 20 bases left between them. Per germline, CDR1 LGHNA and CDR2 YNFKEQ. CDR3 amino acids: CASSFRFGTGLNEQFF. For the CDR3, the DNA is TGTGCCAGCAGCTTCAGGTTCGGGACTGGGCTCAATGAGCAGTTCTTC.

The chain combines TRBV5-1 with TRBJ2-5; TRBD1 matches 7 bases. Germline-derived CDR1 and CDR2 are SGHRS and YFSETQ. V was pared by 1 base and J by 4 bases, with 10 bases of the junction left unmatched. The CDR3 is 16 amino acids. CDR3 in amino acids: CASSLTHRGGRETQYF. CDR3 DNA sequence: TGCGCCAGCAGCTTGACCCACAGGGGTGGTCGAGAGACCCAGTACTTC.

The chain employs TRBV20-1 and TRBJ1-2; 7 bases map to TRBD1. The germline V gene encodes CDR1 DFQATT and CDR2 SNEGSKA (reference sequence). V lost 3 bases and J lost 11; bases outside the gene matches: 6. The CDR3 consists of 11 residues. The CDR3: CSARATGRYTF. In DNA, the CDR3 is TGCAGTGCTAGGGCGACAGGGAGGTACACCTTC.

By sample fraction, this clone is medium-sized (0.01 to 0.1%). The chain is built from TRBV19 and TRBJ2-3; 7 nucleotides align to TRBD2. V was clipped by 9 bases and J by 1 base; unmatched bases: 10. Germline V gene sequence: CDR1 LNHDA, CDR2 SQIVND (reference sequence). This CDR3 is 15 amino acids long. The CDR3 reads CASVATSGGTDTQYF. CDR3 coding DNA: TGTGCCAGCGTAGCAACGAGCGGGGGCACAGATACGCAGTATTTT.

This clone turned up a few times. This chain links TRBV14 with TRBJ2-5; D possibly corresponds to TRBD1 (5 bases). The germline V gene encodes CDR1 SGHDN and CDR2 FVKESK. This CDR3 is 13 amino acids long. The ends were cut back, 4 bases at V and 2 bases at J, with 8 bases in the middle. CDR3 region: CASSRQIQETQYF. The CDR3 DNA reads TGTGCCAGCAGCCGACAGATACAAGAGACCCAGTACTTC.

This clone appeared many times. This rearrangement joins TRBV11-3 to TRBJ1-1, with D unresolved. V was clipped by 0 bases and J by 11 bases, with 13 bases between them. Per the germline V gene, CDR1 is SGHNT and CDR2 is YENEEA. The CDR3 is 13 residues long. The CDR3 here is CASSLDPGGRAFF. The DNA of the CDR3 is TGTGCCAGCAGCTTAGATCCCGGTGGAAGGGCTTTCTTT.

This clone was detected only a few times. The V and J genes are TRBV19 and TRBJ2-2, with TRBD1 matching 9 bases. The V gene end was trimmed by 5 bases and the J gene end by 6 bases; junction bases not matched to a gene: 13. Germline assignment: CDR1 LNHDA and CDR2 SQIVND (reference sequence). The CDR3 has 17 amino acids. This CDR3 is CASSSQWGQGVAGELFF. CDR3 bases: TGTGCCAGTAGTTCCCAATGGGGACAGGGAGTTGCCGGGGAGCTGTTTTTT.

The chain has TRBV6-5 and TRBJ2-3; D gene ambiguous. V gave up 1 base and J gave up 4 bases, with 9 bases separating them. The CDR3 spans 14 residues. Germline CDR1 MNHEY, CDR2 SVGAGI. The CDR3 coding sequence is TGTGCCAGCAGTTACTACCTGGGCGCAGATACGCAGTATTTT. It translates to CASSYYLGADTQYF.

V gene TRBV5-8 combines with J gene TRBJ2-5; D might be TRBD2 (5 bases). Trimming took 4 bases from V and 7 from J, leaving 8 bases between them. The CDR3 sequence is 11 residues long. The germline gives CDR1 SGHTS, CDR2 YDEGEE. CDR3 sequence: CASSPAGTQYF. CDR3 coding DNA: TGTGCCAGCAGCCCGGCGGGGACCCAGTACTTC. The complete variable domain, with remaining parts taken from reference TRBV5-8 and TRBJ2-5, reads EAGVTQSPTHLIKTRGQQATLRCSPISGHTSVYWYQQALGLGLQFLLWYDEGEERNRGNFPPRFSGRQFPNYSSELNVNALELEDSALYLCASSPAGTQYFGPGTRLLVL.

This sequence joins TRBV18 and TRBJ2-7; possible D gene TRBD2, 5 bases. Looked up from germline, CDR1 is KGHSH and CDR2 is LQKENI. The CDR3 is 14 residues long. Deletions cut 2 bases from V and 3 bases from J, with 11 bases between. CDR3 coding DNA: TGTGCCAGCTCACCAACAGCGGCGTACTACGAGCAGTACTTC. Protein product: CASSPTAAYYEQYF. The full variable domain, rest sourced from reference TRBV18 and TRBJ2-7, is NAGVMQNPRHLVRRRGQEARLRCSPMKGHSHVYWYRQLPEEGLKFMVYLQKENIIDESGMPKERFSAEFPKEGPSILRIQQVVRGDSAAYFCASSPTAAYYEQYFGPGTRLTVT.

This clone was found a few times. The chain couples TRBV10-3 to TRBJ1-2, with TRBD1 matching over 10 bases. Germline V lookup: CDR1 ENHRY, CDR2 SYGVKD. Germline trimming cut 6 bases from V and 1 base from J; bases unmatched to any gene: 5. The CDR3 consists of 15 residues. CDR3 sequence reads: CAIRETGGGNYGYTF. CDR3 nucleotides: TGTGCCATCAGAGAGACAGGGGGCGGTAACTATGGCTACACCTTC.

This clone turned up a few times. J is TRBJ1-2 and V is TRBV2; D not resolved. CDR3 length: 12 residues. Trimming pared 8 bases from V and 8 bases from J, leaving 15 bases between. Germline V gene data show CDR1 as SNHLY and CDR2 as FYNNEI. The CDR3 sequence is CASAGPGEGYTF. The CDR3 bases are TGTGCCAGCGCCGGACCAGGAGAGGGCTACACCTTC.